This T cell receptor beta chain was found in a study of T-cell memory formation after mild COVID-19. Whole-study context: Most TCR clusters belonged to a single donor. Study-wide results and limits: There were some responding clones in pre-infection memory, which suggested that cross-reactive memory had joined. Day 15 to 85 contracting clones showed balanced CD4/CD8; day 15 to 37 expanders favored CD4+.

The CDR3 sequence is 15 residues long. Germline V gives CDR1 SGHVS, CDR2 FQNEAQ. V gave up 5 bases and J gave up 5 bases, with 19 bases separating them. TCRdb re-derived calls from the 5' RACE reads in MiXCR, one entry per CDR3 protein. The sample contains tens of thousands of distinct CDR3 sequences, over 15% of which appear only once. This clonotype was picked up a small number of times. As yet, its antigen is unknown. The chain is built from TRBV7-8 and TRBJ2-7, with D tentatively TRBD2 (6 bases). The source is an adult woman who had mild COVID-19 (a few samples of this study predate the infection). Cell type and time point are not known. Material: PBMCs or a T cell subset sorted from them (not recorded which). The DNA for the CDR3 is TGTGCCAGCAGCCCCCCTGGGGGGAGAAATCACGAGCAGTACTTC. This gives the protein CASSPPGGRNHEQYF.